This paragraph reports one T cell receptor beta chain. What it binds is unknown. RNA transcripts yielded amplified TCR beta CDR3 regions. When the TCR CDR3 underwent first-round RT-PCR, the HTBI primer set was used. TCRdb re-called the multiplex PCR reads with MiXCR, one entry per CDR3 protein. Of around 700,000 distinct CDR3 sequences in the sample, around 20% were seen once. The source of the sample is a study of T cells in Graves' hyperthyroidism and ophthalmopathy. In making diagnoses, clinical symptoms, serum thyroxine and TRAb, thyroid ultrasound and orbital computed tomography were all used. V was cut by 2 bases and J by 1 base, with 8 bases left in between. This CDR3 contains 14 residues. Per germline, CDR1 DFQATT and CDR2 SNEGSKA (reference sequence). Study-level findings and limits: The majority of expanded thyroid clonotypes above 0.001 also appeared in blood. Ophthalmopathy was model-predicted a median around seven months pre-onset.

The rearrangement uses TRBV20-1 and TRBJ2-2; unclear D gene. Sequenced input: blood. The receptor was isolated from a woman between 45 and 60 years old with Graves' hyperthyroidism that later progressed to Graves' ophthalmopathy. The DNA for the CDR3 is TGCAGTGCTAGACCTGGCGTGAACACCGGGGAGCTGTTTTTT. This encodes CSARPGVNTGELFF.